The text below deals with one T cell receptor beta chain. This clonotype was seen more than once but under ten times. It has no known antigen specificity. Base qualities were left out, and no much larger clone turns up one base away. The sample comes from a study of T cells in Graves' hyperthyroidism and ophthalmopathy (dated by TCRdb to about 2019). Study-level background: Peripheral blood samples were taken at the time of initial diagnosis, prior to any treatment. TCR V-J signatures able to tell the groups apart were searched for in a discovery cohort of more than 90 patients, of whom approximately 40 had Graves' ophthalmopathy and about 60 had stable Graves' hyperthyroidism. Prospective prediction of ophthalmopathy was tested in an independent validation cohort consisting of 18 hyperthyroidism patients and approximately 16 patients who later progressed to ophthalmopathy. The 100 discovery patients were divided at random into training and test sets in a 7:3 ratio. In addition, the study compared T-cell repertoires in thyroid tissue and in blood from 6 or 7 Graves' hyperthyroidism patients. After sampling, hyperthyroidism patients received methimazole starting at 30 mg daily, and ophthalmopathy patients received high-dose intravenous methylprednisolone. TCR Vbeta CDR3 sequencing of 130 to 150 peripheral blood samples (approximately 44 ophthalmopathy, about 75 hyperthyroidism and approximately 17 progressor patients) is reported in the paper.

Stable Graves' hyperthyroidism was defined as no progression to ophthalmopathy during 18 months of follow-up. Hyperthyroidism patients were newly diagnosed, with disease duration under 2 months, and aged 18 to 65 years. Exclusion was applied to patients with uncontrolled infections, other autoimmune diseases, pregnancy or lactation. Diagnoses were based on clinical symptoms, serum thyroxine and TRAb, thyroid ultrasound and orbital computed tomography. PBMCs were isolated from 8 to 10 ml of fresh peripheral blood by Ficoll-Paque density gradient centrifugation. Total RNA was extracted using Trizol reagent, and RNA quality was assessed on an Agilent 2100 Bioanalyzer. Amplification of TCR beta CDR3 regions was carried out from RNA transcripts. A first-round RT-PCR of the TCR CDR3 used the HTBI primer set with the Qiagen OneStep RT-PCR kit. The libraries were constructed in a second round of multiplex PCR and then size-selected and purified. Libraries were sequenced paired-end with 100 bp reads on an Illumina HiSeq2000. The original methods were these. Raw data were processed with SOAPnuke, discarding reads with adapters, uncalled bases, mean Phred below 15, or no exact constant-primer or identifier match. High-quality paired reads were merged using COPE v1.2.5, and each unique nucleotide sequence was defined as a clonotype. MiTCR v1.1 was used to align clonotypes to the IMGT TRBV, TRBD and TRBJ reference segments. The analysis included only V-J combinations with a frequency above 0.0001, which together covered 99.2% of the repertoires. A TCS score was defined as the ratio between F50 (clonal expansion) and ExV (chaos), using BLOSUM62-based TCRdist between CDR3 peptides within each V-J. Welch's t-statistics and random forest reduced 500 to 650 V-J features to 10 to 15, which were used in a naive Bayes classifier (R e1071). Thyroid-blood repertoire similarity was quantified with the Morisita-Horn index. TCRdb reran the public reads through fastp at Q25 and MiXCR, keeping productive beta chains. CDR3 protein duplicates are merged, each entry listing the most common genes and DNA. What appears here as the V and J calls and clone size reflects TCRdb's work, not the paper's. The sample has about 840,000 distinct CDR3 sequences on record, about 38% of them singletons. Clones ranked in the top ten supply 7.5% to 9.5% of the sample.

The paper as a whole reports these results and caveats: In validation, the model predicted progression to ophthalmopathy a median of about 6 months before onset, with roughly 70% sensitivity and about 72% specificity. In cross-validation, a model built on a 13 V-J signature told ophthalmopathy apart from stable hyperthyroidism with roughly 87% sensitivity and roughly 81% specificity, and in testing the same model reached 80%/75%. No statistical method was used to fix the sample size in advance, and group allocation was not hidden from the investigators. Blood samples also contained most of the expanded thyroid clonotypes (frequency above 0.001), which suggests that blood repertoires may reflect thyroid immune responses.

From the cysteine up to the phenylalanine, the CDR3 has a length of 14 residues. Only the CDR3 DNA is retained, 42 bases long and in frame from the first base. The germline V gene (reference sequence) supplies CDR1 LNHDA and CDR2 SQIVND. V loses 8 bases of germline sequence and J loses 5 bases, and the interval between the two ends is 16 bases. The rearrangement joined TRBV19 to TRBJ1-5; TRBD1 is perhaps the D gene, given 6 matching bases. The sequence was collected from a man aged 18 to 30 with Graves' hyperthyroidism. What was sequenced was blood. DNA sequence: TGTGCCAGTCTCCCCGGGGGCGTACATCAGCCCCAGCATTTT. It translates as CASLPGGVHQPQHF.